This TCR beta chain was observed in a study of cytomegalovirus exposure and HLA in healthy donors. The study's findings and limits: For TCR beta chains, V- and J-gene trimming was later linked to a missense DCLRE1C variant.

The study ran its PCR with 60 Vbeta and 13 Jbeta primers. Measured with immunoSEQ multiplex PCR; TCRdb has only the in-frame clones, and not every one. The sample's table shows approximately 130,000 clones. In regard to this clone: What it recognizes is unknown.

The CDR3 runs to 14 residues. Per germline, CDR1 MDHEN and CDR2 SYDVKM. Trimming left V 6 bases short and J 9 bases short, with 15 bases between. The sequence derives from a woman aged 55-69 years in good health and CMV-seronegative. The V and J genes are TRBV28 and TRBJ1-6; a weak D match, TRBD1 (6 bases). Input material: PBMCs. The DNA for the CDR3 is TGTGCCAGCAGCATCCGGGACAAGAGTTCACCCCTCCACTTT. Its translation is CASSIRDKSSPLHF.